The clone carrying this TCR beta chain was picked up one time. Its antigen is not known. An absence of ophthalmopathy progression within 18 months meant stable Graves' hyperthyroidism. Among the patients, aged 18 to 65, hyperthyroidism was newly diagnosed and had lasted under 2 months. Researchers amplified the TCR beta CDR3 regions from RNA transcripts. A set of HTBI primers served as the primers for a first-round RT-PCR of the TCR CDR3. TCRdb fed the multiplex PCR reads into MiXCR, producing one record per CDR3 protein. The table shows 560,000 or so distinct CDR3 sequences, with roughly 46% occurring only once. Germline loops: CDR1 SGHTA, CDR2 FQGNSA. V lost 5 bases and J lost 5, with 9 bases in between. This CDR3 has 12 residues. The sample is drawn from a study of T cells in Graves' hyperthyroidism and ophthalmopathy. Study-level findings and limits: Expanded thyroid clonotypes (above 0.001) were mostly also found in blood. The model foresaw ophthalmopathy a median roughly 6.5 months prior to onset.

The sample was peripheral blood or thyroid tissue (not recorded which). The source of this sequence is a woman between 18 and 29 years old with Graves' hyperthyroidism. The chain carries TRBV7-2 and TRBJ2-5; D ambiguous. The DNA for the CDR3 is TGTGCCAGCAGCAATCCTTTCGAGACCCAGTACTTC. Translating it yields CASSNPFETQYF.